The T cell receptor (beta chain) under discussion was sequenced for a study of blood T cell repertoires in COVID-19. The germline V and J ends were trimmed by 2 bases and 4 bases, with 6 bases remaining between them. CDR3 length: 12 amino acids. Germline V gene data show CDR1 as MGHDK and CDR2 as SYGVNS. Profiling relied on immunoSEQ multiplex PCR, and the TCRdb table lists in-frame clones only, not all of them. This table holds around 440,000 clones, more than 70% found once. Sample: peripheral blood. This chain uses TRBV25-1 with TRBJ2-7, with no clear D. The TCR sequence derives from a woman aged 45-65 years with COVID-19, enrolled during active disease. The CDR3 DNA is TGTGCCAGCAGTGAAGGGCCTTACGAGCAGTACTTC. Its protein is CASSEGPYEQYF.